This TCR beta chain was found in a study of technical replicates of blood from a handful of donors. The germline gives CDR1 MNHNS, CDR2 SASEGT. The V and J ends lost 6 bases and 3 bases respectively, with 9 bases between them. This CDR3 spans 12 amino acids. Data came from immunoSEQ multiplex PCR; TCRdb stores just in-frame clones and leaves some out. The sample has 75,000 to 95,000 clones; about 94% are singletons. The sequencing input was T cells isolated from PBMCs. The sequence derives from a human donor in good health. This chain links TRBV6-1 with TRBJ2-7, with D tentatively TRBD1 (5 bases). CDR3 region: CASSPQGYEQYF. DNA for the CDR3: TGTGCCAGCAGCCCCCAGGGCTACGAGCAGTACTTC.